The source of this T cell receptor beta chain is a study of OX40 agonist ivuxolimab in advanced cancers. The CDR3 runs 14 residues. CDR1 and CDR2 from the germline V gene are MDHEN and SYDVKM. Trimming took 5 bases from V and 0 from J, leaving 10 bases between them. TCRdb keeps only in-frame clones here, not all; method: immunoSEQ multiplex PCR. Here the sample spans around 63,000 clones, roughly 88% being singletons. This clone was recorded only once. This TCR derives from an adult with an advanced solid tumor such as melanoma, head and neck, liver or kidney cancer. The specimen was CD4+ or CD8+ T cells sorted from blood, collected in a trial of the OX40 agonist ivuxolimab. The chain links TRBV28 to TRBJ1-1; D not certain. The DNA of the CDR3 is TGTGCCAGCAGTGTTCCGGGGTTGAACACTGAAGCTTTCTTT. This encodes CASSVPGLNTEAFF.